This T cell receptor (beta chain) was sequenced for a study of T cells after yellow fever vaccination. Study-level points and caveats: Subsequent booster samples again held most clones from primary vaccination (less than 98% CD4, nearly 90% CD8).

The V gene's germline CDR1 is SGHTA and CDR2 FQGNSA. The CDR3 has 18 residues. With 0 bases clipped from V and 4 bases from J, the junction kept 5 bases outside the gene matches. Points on this clonotype: What it binds is not known.

One entry per CDR3 protein, called by TCRdb with MiXCR from the 5' RACE reads. The sample lists fewer than 450,000 distinct CDR3 sequences, roughly 8.6% occurring once. The sample consisted of PBMCs, taken around 45 days after the first yellow fever vaccination. The sequence came from a man aged 18 to 29 who received the YFV17D yellow fever vaccine. V gene TRBV7-2 combines with J gene TRBJ2-2, with 13 bases aligning to TRBD2. CDR3 sequence reads: CASSLALTSGGATGELFF. The CDR3 nucleotides are TGTGCCAGCAGCTTAGCCCTAACTAGCGGGGGGGCCACCGGGGAGCTGTTTTTT.